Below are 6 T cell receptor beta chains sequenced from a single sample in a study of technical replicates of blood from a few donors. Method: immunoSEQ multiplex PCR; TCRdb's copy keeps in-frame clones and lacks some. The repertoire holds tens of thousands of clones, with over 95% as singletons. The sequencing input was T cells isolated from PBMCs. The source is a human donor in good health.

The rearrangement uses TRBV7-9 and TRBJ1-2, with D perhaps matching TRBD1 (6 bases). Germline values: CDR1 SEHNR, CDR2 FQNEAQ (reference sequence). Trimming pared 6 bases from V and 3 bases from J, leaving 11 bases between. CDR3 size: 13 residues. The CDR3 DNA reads TGTGCCAGCAGGTCCAACAGGGACTATGGCTACACCTTC. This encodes CASRSNRDYGYTF.

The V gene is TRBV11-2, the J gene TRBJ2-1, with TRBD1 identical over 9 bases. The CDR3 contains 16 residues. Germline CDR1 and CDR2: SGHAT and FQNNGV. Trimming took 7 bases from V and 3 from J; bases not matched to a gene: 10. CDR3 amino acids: CASTLRLGQGYNEQFF. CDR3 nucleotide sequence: TGTGCCAGCACCCTTAGGTTGGGACAGGGCTACAATGAGCAGTTCTTC.

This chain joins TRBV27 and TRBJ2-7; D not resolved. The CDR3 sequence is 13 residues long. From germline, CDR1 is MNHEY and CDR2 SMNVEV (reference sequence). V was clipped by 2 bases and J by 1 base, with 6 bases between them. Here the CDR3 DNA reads TGTGCCAGCAGTTTAACTATTTCCTACGAGCAGTACTTC. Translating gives CASSLTISYEQYF.

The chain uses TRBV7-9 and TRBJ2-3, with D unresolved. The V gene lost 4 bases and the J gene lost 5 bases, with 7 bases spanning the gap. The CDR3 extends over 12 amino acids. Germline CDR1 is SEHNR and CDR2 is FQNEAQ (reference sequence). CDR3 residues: CASSSLGDTQYF. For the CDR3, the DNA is TGTGCCAGCAGCTCCCTCGGAGATACGCAGTATTTT.

Here the CDR3 DNA reads TGTGCCAGCAGTCGAACGGGAGCCTACAATGAGCAGTTCTTC. Translating it yields CASSRTGAYNEQFF. This chain connects TRBV6-1 to TRBJ2-1, with a possible D match to TRBD2 (6 bases). This CDR3 comprises 14 residues. Trimming shortened V by 5 bases and J by 2 bases, and 10 bases separated the two germline ends. Germline V gene sequence: CDR1 MNHNS, CDR2 SASEGT.

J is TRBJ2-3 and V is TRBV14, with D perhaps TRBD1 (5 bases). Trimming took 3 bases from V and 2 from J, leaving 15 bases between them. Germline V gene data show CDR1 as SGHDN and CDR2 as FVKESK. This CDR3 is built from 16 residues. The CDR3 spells CASSQGWAGLTDTQYF. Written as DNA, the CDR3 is TGTGCCAGCAGCCAGGGATGGGCAGGGCTCACAGATACGCAGTATTTT.